The sequence of this TCR beta chain was determined in a study of control samples from healthy donors and cancer patients. TCRdb's copy holds only in-frame clones and misses some; the assay was immunoSEQ multiplex PCR. The sample records some 44,000 clones, more than 65% being singletons. Sample: formalin-fixed, paraffin-embedded tissue. This sequence was found in a male donor with melanoma.

CDR3 amino acids: CASSLDGTEQYF. The CDR3 DNA reads TGTGCCAGCAGCTTAGACGGGACCGAGCAGTACTTC. J is TRBJ2-7 and V is TRBV11-2; D is possibly TRBD1 or TRBD2 (5 bases each). Between the trimmed V and J ends, which lost 0 bases and 6 bases, there was a span of 6 bases. This CDR3 is 12 amino acids long. CDR1 is SGHAT, CDR2 FQNNGV, per germline.